The following is a T cell receptor (beta chain) sequence with its context. Its antigen is still unknown. This specimen comes from a study of cytomegalovirus exposure and HLA in healthy donors. Findings of the study overall: Most of the CMV-associated TCR beta chains (in a later analysis) appeared to be HLA-restricted.

Vbeta (60) and Jbeta (13) primers were used in the PCR. Libraries were prepared by immunoSEQ multiplex PCR; TCRdb keeps only in-frame clonotypes and omits some of them. The sample has hundreds of thousands of clones; about 80% are singletons. Sequenced material: PBMCs. This clonotype originated in a woman aged 40-49 years in good health and CMV-seronegative.

The CDR3 DNA reads as TGTGCCAGCTCCCGTGGACAGGGAAACACCGGGGAGCTGTTTTTT. Its protein product is CASSRGQGNTGELFF. The chain carries TRBV18 and TRBJ2-2, with 8 bases matching TRBD1. The CDR3 sequence is 15 residues long. Germline CDR1 and CDR2: KGHSH and LQKENI. Trimming took 6 bases from V and 2 from J; bases not matched to a gene: 5.